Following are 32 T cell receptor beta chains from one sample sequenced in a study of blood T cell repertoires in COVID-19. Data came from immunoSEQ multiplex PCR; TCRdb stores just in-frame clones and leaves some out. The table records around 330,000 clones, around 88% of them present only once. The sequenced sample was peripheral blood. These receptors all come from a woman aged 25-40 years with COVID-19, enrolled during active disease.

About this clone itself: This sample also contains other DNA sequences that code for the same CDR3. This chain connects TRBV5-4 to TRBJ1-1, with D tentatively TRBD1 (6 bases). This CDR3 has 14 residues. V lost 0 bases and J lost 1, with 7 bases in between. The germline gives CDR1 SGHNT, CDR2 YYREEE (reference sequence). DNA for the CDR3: TGTGCCAGCAGCTTGGACAGGGCGAACACTGAAGCTTTCTTT. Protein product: CASSLDRANTEAFF.

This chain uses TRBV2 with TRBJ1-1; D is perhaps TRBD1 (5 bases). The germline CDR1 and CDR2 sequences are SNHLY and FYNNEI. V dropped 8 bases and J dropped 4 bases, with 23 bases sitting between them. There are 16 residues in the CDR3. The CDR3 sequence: CASLPGEGMGTTEAFF. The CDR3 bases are TGTGCCAGCCTCCCTGGGGAGGGGATGGGGACCACTGAAGCTTTCTTT.

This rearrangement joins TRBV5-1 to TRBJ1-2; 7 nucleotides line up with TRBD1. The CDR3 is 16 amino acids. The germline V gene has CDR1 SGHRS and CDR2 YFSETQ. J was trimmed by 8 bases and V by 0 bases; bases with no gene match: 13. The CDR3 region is CASSLGGTAVRSGYTF. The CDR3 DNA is TGCGCCAGCAGCTTGGGGGGGACAGCGGTGAGATCGGGCTACACCTTC. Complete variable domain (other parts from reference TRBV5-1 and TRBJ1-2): KAGVTQTPRYLIKTRGQQVTLSCSPISGHRSVSWYQQTPGQGLQFLFEYFSETQRNKGNFPGRFSGRQFSNSRSEMNVSTLELGDSALYLCASSLGGTAVRSGYTFGSGTRLTVV.

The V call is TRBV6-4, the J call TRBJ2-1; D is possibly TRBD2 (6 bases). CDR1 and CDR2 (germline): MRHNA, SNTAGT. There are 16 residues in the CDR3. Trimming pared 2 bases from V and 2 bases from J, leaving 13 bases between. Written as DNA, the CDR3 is TGTGCCAGCAGTGACACCGGGGGTGGGACCTACAATGAGCAGTTCTTC. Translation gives CASSDTGGGTYNEQFF.

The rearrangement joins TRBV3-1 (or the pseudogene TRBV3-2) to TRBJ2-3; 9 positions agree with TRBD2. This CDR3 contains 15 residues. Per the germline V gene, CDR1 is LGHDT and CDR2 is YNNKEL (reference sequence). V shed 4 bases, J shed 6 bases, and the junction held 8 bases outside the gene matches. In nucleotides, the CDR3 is TGTGCCAGCAGCCCCGGGATAGCGGGAGTCGATACGCAGTATTTT. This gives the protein CASSPGIAGVDTQYF.

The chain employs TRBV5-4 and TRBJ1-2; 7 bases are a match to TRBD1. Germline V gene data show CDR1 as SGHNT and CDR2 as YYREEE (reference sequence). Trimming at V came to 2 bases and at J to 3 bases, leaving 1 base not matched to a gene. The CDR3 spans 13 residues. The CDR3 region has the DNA TGTGCCAGCAGCTTAACAGGGGACTATGGCTACACCTTC. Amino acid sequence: CASSLTGDYGYTF. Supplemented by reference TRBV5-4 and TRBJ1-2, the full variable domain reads ETGVTQSPTHLIKTRGQQVTLRCSSQSGHNTVSWYQQALGQGPQFIFQYYREEENGRGNFPPRFSGLQFPNYSSELNVNALELDDSALYLCASSLTGDYGYTFGSGTRLTVV.

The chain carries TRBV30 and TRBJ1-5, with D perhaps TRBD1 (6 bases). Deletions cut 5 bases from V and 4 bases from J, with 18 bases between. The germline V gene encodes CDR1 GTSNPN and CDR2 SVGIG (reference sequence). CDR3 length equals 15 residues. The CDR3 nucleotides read TGTGCCTGGGGTCGACAGGCCTTGGGAAATCAGCCCCAGCATTTT. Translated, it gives CAWGRQALGNQPQHF. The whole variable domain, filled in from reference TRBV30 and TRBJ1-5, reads SQTIHQWPATLVQPVGSPLSLECTVEGTSNPNLYWYRQAAGRGLQLLFYSVGIGQISSEVPQNLSASRPQDRQFILSSKKLLLSDSGFYLCAWGRQALGNQPQHFGDGTRLSIL.

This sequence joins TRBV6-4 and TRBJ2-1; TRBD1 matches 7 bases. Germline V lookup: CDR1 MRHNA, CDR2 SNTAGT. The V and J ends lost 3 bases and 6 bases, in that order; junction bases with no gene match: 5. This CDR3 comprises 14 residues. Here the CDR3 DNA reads TGTGCCAGCAGTGATAGTTCAGGGGGCAATGAGCAGTTCTTC. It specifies CASSDSSGGNEQFF.

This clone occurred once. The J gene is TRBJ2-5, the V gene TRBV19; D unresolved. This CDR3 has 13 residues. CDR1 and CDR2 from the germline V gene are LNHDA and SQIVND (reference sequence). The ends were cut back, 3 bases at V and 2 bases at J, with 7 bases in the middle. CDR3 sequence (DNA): TGTGCCAGTAGTATTAACAATCAAGAGACCCAGTACTTC. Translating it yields CASSINNQETQYF.

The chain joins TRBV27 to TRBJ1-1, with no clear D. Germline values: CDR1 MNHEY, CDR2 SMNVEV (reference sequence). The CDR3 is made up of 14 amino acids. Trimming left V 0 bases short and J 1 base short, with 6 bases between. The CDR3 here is CASSLSKPNTEAFF. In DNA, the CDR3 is TGTGCCAGCAGTTTATCGAAGCCGAACACTGAAGCTTTCTTT.

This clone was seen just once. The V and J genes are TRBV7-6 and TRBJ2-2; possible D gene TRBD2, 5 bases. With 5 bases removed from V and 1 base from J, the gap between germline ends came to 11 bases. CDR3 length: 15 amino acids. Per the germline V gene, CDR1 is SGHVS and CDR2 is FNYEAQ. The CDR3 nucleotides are TGTGCCAGCAGCCGGGCGGGTAGGAACACCGGGGAGCTGTTTTTT. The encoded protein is CASSRAGRNTGELFF. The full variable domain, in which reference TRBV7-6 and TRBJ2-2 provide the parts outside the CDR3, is GAGVSQSPRYKVTKRGQDVALRCDPISGHVSLYWYRQALGQGPEFLTYFNYEAQQDKSGLPNDRFSAERPEGSISTLTIQRTEQRDSAMYRCASSRAGRNTGELFFGEGSRLTVL.

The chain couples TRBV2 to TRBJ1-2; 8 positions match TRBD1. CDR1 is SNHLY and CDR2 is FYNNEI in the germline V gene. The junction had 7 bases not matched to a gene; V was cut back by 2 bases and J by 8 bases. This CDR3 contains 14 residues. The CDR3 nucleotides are TGTGCCAGCAGTGAATGGGTCAGGGGGCTCGGCTACACCTTC. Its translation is CASSEWVRGLGYTF.

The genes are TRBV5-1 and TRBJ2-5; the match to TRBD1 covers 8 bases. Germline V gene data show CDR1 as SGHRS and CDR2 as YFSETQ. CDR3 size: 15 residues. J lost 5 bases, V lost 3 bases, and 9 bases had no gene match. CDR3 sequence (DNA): TGCGCCAGCAGCTCAGGGGGCCTGTCTGGGGAGACCCAGTACTTC. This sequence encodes CASSSGGLSGETQYF.

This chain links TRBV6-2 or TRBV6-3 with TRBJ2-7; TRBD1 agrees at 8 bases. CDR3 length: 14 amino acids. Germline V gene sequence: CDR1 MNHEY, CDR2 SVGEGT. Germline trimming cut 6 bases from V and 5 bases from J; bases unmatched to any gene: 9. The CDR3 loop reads CASSPDRVLDEQYF. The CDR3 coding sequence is TGTGCCAGCAGCCCGGACAGGGTACTGGACGAGCAGTACTTC.

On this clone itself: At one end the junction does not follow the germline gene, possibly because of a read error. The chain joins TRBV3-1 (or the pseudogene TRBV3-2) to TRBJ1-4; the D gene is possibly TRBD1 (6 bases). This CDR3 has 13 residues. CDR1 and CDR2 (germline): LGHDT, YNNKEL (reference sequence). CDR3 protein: CASSQRQAERLFF. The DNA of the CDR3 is TGTGCCAGCAGCCAACGACAGGCCGAAAGACTGTTTTTT.

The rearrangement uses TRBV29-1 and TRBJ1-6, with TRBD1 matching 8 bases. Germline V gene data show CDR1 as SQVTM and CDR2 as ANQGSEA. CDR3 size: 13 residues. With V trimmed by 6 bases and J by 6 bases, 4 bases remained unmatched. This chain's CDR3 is CSVGQGPNSPLHF. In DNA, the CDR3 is TGCAGCGTAGGACAGGGACCTAATTCACCCCTCCACTTT.

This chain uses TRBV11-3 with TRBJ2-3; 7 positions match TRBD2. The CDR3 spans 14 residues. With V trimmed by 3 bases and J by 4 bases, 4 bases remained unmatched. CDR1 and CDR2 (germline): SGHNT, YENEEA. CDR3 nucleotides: TGTGCCAGCAGCTTTGGGGGGGAAGCAGATACGCAGTATTTT. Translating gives CASSFGGEADTQYF.

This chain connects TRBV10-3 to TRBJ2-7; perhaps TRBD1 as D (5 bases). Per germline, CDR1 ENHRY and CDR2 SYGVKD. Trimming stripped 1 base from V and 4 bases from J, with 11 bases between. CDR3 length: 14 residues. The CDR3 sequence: CAISEFDRLYEQYF. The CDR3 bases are TGTGCCATCAGTGAGTTTGACAGATTATACGAGCAGTACTTC.

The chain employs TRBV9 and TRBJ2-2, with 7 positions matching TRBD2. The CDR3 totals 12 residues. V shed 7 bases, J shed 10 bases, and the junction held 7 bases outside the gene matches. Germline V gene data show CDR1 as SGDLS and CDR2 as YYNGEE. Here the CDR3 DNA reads TGTGCCAGCGGGCGCGGGGGTGAGGAGCTGTTTTTT. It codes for CASGRGGEELFF.

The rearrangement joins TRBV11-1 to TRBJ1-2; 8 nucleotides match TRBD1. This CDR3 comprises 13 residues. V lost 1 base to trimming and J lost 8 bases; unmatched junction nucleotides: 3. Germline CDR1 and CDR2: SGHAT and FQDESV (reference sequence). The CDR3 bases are TGTGCCAGCAGCTTAGAGGACAGGGCGGGCTACACCTTC. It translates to CASSLEDRAGYTF.

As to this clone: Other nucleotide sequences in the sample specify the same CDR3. CDR3 in DNA: TGTGCCAGCAGTTACTCTCCCCGGCAGCCCCAGCATTTT. Residues: CASSYSPRQPQHF. V and J are TRBV6-5 and TRBJ1-5; D is uncertain. Trimming removed 0 bases from V and 7 bases from J, with 7 bases in between. CDR1 and CDR2 from the germline V gene are MNHEY and SVGAGI. CDR3 size: 13 residues.

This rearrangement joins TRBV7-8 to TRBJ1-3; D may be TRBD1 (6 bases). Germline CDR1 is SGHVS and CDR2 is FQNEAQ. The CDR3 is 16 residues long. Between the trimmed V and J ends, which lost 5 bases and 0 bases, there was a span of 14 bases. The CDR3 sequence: CASSREGGISGNTIYF. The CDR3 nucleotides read TGTGCCAGCAGCCGAGAAGGGGGAATCTCTGGAAACACCATATATTTT.

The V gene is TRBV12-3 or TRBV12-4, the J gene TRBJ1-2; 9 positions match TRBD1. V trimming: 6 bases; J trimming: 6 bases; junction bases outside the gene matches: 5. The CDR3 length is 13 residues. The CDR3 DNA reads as TGTGCCAGCAGCCCAAGGACAGGGGATGGCTACACCTTC. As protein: CASSPRTGDGYTF.

The CDR3 DNA sequence: TGTGCCATCCGGGACAGGGGAAGTGGCTACACCTTC. Its translation is CAIRDRGSGYTF. The V call is TRBV6-5, the J call TRBJ1-2; 10 positions agree with TRBD1. The ends lost 10 bases at V and 7 bases at J; junction bases unmatched: 6. This CDR3 has 12 amino acids. Per germline, CDR1 MNHEY and CDR2 SVGAGI.

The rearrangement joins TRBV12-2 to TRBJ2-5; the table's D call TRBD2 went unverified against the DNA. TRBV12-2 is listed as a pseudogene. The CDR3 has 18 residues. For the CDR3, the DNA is TGTGCAAGTCGCTTAATCCCCCTCCTAGTAGCGGCTTGGAAGACCCAGTACTTC. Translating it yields CASRLIPLLVAAWKTQYF.

This CDR3 reads CAWSVPQYEQYF. DNA of the CDR3: TGTGCCTGGAGTGTACCCCAGTACGAGCAGTACTTC. The V gene is TRBV30, the J gene TRBJ2-7; D is ambiguous. The CDR3 is 12 amino acids. The germline gives CDR1 GTSNPN, CDR2 SVGIG (reference sequence). With 0 bases removed from V and 4 bases from J, the gap between germline ends came to 7 bases.

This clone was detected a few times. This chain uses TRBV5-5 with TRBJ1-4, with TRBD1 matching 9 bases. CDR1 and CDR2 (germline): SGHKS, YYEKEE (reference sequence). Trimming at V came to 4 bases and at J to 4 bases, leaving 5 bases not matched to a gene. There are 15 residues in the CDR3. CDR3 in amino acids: CASSRTGGDNEKLFF. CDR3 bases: TGTGCCAGCAGCCGTACAGGGGGCGATAATGAAAAACTGTTTTTT.

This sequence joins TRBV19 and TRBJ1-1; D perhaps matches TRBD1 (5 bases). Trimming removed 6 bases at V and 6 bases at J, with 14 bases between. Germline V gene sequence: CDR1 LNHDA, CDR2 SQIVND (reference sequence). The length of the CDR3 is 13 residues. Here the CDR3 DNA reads TGTGCCAGTAGCCTTCAGGGTTTCCCTGAAGCTTTCTTT. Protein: CASSLQGFPEAFF.

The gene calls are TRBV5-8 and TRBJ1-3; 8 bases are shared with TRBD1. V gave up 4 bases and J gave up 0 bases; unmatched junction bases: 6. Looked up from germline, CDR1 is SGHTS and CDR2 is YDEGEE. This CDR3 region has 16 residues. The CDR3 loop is CASSLGQASSGNTIYF. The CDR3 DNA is TGTGCCAGCAGCCTGGGACAGGCAAGCTCTGGAAACACCATATATTTT.

CDR3 amino acids: CASSYNDREGYTF. The DNA for the CDR3 is TGCGCCAGCAGCTACAATGACAGGGAAGGCTACACCTTC. This chain uses TRBV5-1 with TRBJ1-2, with 7 nucleotides matching TRBD1. The CDR3 loop spans 13 amino acids. The trim removed 3 bases at V and 8 bases at J, leaving 7 bases unmatched. Germline V gene data show CDR1 as SGHRS and CDR2 as YFSETQ.

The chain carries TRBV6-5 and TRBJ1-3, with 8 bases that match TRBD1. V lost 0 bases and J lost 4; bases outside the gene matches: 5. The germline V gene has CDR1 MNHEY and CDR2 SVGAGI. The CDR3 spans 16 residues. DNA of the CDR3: TGTGCCAGCAGTTACTCGCGACAGGGGAGAGGAAACACCATATATTTT. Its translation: CASSYSRQGRGNTIYF.

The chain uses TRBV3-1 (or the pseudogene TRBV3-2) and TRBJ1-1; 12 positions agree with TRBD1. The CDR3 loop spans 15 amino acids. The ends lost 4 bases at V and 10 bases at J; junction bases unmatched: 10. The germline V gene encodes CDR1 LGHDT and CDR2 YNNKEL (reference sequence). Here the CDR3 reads CASSLGTGGRLGAFF. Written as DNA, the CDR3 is TGTGCCAGCAGCCTAGGGACAGGGGGCCGCCTCGGAGCTTTCTTT.